Presented here are 13 T cell receptor beta chains from one specimen sequenced in a study of T cell repertoires in cytomegalovirus infection. TCRdb re-derived calls from the reads in MiXCR, one entry per CDR3 protein. This table holds about 830,000 distinct CDR3 sequences, about 30% found once. Antigens of these TCRs are unknown. The sample in question was cultured CD8+ T cells from PBMCs, obtained from culture after CMV antigen stimulation. The receptors come from a human donor in good health (CMV status not recorded). Some clones in this sample may be carry-over from other donors' samples.

This clonotype was counted a few times. V gene TRBV4-1 combines with J gene TRBJ2-4, with D unclear. V was shortened by 1 base and J by 0 bases, with 13 bases between the two germline ends. The CDR3 has 17 residues. Germline lookup yields CDR1 MGHRA and CDR2 YSYEKL. The CDR3, as DNA: TGCGCCAGCAGCCAAGGTGCCGCGACTTTAGCCAAAAACATTCAGTACTTC. Translation gives CASSQGAATLAKNIQYF.

On this clonotype itself: Germline is not matched at one junction end, which may reflect a read error. The V call is TRBV12-3 or TRBV12-4, the J call TRBJ2-6; D perhaps matches TRBD1 (5 bases). The CDR3 sequence is 17 residues long. CDR3 region: CASSFRATISGANVLTF. Here the CDR3 DNA reads TGTGCCAGCAGTTTTAGGGCGACGATTTCTGGGGCCAACGTCCTGACGTTC.

The chain employs TRBV15 and TRBJ1-1; 7 bases align to TRBD1. CDR1 LNHNV and CDR2 YYDKDF come from the germline V gene (reference sequence). With V trimmed by 3 bases and J by 5 bases, 9 bases remained unmatched. The length of the CDR3 is 15 residues. The CDR3: CATSSRQGVETEAFF. For the CDR3, the DNA is TGTGCCACCAGCAGCCGACAGGGAGTAGAGACTGAAGCTTTCTTT.

V gene TRBV29-1 combines with J gene TRBJ1-2, with D perhaps TRBD1 (5 bases). CDR3 length equals 11 residues. CDR1 is SQVTM and CDR2 is ANQGSEA in the germline V gene. The V gene lost 7 bases and the J gene lost 4 bases, with 10 bases spanning the gap. The CDR3 protein is CSASRGYGYTF. The CDR3 bases are TGCAGCGCCTCTAGGGGCTATGGCTACACCTTC. The full variable domain, in which reference TRBV29-1 and TRBJ1-2 provide the parts outside the CDR3, is SAVISQKPSRDICQRGTSLTIQCQVDSQVTMMFWYRQQPGQSLTLIATANQGSEATYESGFVIDKFPISRPNLTFSTLTVSNMSPEDSSIYLCSASRGYGYTFGSGTRLTVV.

This rearrangement joins TRBV6-2 or TRBV6-3 to TRBJ2-5; no clear D gene. Per the germline V gene, CDR1 is MNHEY and CDR2 is SVGEGT. This CDR3 is built from 11 residues. V was clipped by 2 bases and J by 8 bases, with 6 bases between them. CDR3 protein: CASSYGPTQYF. The CDR3 DNA follows: TGTGCCAGCAGTTACGGCCCAACCCAGTACTTC.

This clonotype was seen ten or more times. The chain employs TRBV15 and TRBJ2-3, with TRBD1 identical over 7 bases. CDR3 length equals 16 residues. Germline trimming cut 5 bases from V and 2 bases from J; bases unmatched to any gene: 10. Germline lookup yields CDR1 LNHNV and CDR2 YYDKDF (reference sequence). CDR3 in DNA: TGTGCCACCAGCCTAACCAGACAGGGCCTCACAGATACGCAGTATTTT. Amino acids: CATSLTRQGLTDTQYF.

Points on this clonotype: The junction shows a germline mismatch at one end, possibly a read error. The chain employs TRBV7-6 and TRBJ1-4; D uncertain. This CDR3 is built from 14 residues. Per germline, CDR1 SGHVS and CDR2 FNYEAQ. CDR3 sequence (DNA): TGTGTCAGCAGCTTAAAGCAGTCTAATGAAAAACTGTTTTTT. It codes for CVSSLKQSNEKLFF.

This clonotype was seen many times. V is TRBV9 and J is TRBJ1-1; D is uncertain. V lost 0 bases to trimming and J lost 0 bases, with 3 bases between them. The length of the CDR3 is 13 residues. Germline CDR1 and CDR2: SGDLS and YYNGEE. The CDR3 sequence is CASSVALNTEAFF. The CDR3 DNA follows: TGTGCCAGCAGCGTAGCCTTGAACACTGAAGCTTTCTTT.

This clonotype has just a few counts. The chain uses TRBV7-6 and TRBJ1-1, with D hard to call. Trimming removed 5 bases at V and 0 bases at J, with 10 bases between. Looked up from germline, CDR1 is SGHVS and CDR2 is FNYEAQ. CDR3 size: 14 residues. In DNA form, the CDR3 reads TGTGCCAGCAGCGAATTGACGGTGAACACTGAAGCTTTCTTT. Translated, it gives CASSELTVNTEAFF.

The V gene is TRBV6-6, the J gene TRBJ1-1; the match to TRBD1 covers 7 bases. V shed 0 bases and J 11 bases; nucleotides not matched to a gene: 3. In germline, CDR1 is MNHNY, CDR2 SVGAGI (reference sequence). This CDR3 has 12 amino acids. The CDR3 nucleotides are TGTGCCAGCAGTTACTCTACAGGGGTGGCTTTCTTT. Translating gives CASSYSTGVAFF.

This rearrangement joins TRBV4-1 to TRBJ2-5, with 7 bases that match TRBD2. The CDR3 consists of 17 residues. From germline, CDR1 is MGHRA and CDR2 YSYEKL. Trimming at V came to 0 bases and at J to 2 bases, leaving 9 bases not matched to a gene. The CDR3 coding sequence is TGCGCCAGCAGCCAAGATCGAGAGGGAGGGGATCAAGAGACCCAGTACTTC. Amino acid sequence: CASSQDREGGDQETQYF.

The chain is built from TRBV7-6 and TRBJ2-1; 8 bases are shared with TRBD2. CDR3 length: 18 residues. Per germline, CDR1 SGHVS and CDR2 FNYEAQ. J was trimmed by 4 bases and V by 1 base; bases with no gene match: 12. The CDR3 is CASSLGAGGGPVYNEQFF. CDR3 in DNA: TGTGCCAGCAGCTTAGGGGCGGGCGGGGGGCCCGTTTACAATGAGCAGTTCTTC.

This clonotype was observed many times. The V call is TRBV12-3 or TRBV12-4, the J call TRBJ2-3; 7 bases fit TRBD2. CDR3 length equals 13 residues. J was trimmed by 2 bases and V by 4 bases; bases with no gene match: 0. The CDR3 DNA sequence: TGTGCCAGCAGTTGGGACTACACAGATACGCAGTATTTT. Protein: CASSWDYTDTQYF.